This passage covers 19 T cell receptor beta chains from one sample sequenced in a study of blood T cells in healthy people across ages. Alongside a J-beta primer mix, a sample-barcoded 5' primer served in a second PCR lasting roughly 6 to 11 cycles. TCRdb reprocessed the 5' RACE reads with MiXCR, giving one entry per CDR3 protein. The sample holds 550,000 to 700,000 distinct CDR3 sequences, about 26% seen once. The specimen sequenced was blood. Receptors originate from a woman in her seventies in good health.

The V and J genes are TRBV20-1 and TRBJ2-7; TRBD2 is a possible D gene (5 bases). The CDR3 covers 10 residues. Germline lookup yields CDR1 DFQATT and CDR2 SNEGSKA (reference sequence). Trimming took off 5 bases at V and 12 bases at J, with 14 bases between the two ends. CDR3 DNA: TGCAGTGCTTCGACGGGGAACCTGTACTTC. Residues: CSASTGNLYF.

V is TRBV7-3 and J is TRBJ2-1; 8 positions agree with TRBD2. CDR1 and CDR2 (germline): SGHTA, FQGTGA. The CDR3 covers 15 residues. Trimming at V came to 8 bases and at J to 3 bases, leaving 9 bases not matched to a gene. The CDR3 nucleotides read TGTGCCAGCCGAGGAGCGGGGGCCCTCTACAATGAGCAGTTCTTC. It yields the protein CASRGAGALYNEQFF.

This chain joins TRBV27 and TRBJ2-1; perhaps TRBD1 as D (5 bases). Germline lookup yields CDR1 MNHEY and CDR2 SMNVEV (reference sequence). Deletions cut 1 base from V and 4 bases from J, with 14 bases between. CDR3 length: 16 residues. CDR3 sequence reads: CASSLLRTTLYNEQFF. In DNA form, the CDR3 reads TGTGCCAGCAGTTTATTGAGGACAACCCTGTACAATGAGCAGTTCTTC.

Points on this clonotype: A read error may account for a junction end that differs from germline. The chain combines TRBV5-1 with TRBJ2-3, with a weak D call TRBD2 (5 bases). The CDR3 is 14 residues long. CDR1 is SGHRS and CDR2 is YFSETQ in the germline V gene. CDR3: CVSSPGSGTDTQYF. The CDR3 bases are TGCGTCAGCAGCCCGGGCAGCGGTACAGATACGCAGTATTTT.

Only a few counts were recorded for this clonotype. V and J are TRBV4-2 and TRBJ1-4, with D possibly being TRBD1 (5 bases). Germline V CDR1 and CDR2: LGHNA, YNFKEQ. V was pared by 4 bases and J by 8 bases, with 20 bases between. The CDR3 is made up of 16 amino acids. The CDR3 sequence is CASSLTHGGLGEKLFF. CDR3 sequence (DNA): TGTGCCAGCAGCCTGACCCACGGGGGTTTAGGGGAAAAACTGTTTTTT.

The chain uses TRBV29-1 and TRBJ2-5; the D gene is possibly TRBD1 (6 bases). Trimming pared 5 bases from V and 4 bases from J, leaving 11 bases between. This CDR3 has 12 residues. In germline, CDR1 is SQVTM, CDR2 ANQGSEA. In nucleotides, the CDR3 is TGCAGCGTTTTTGGGGGCGGAGAGACCCAGTACTTC. Encoded protein: CSVFGGGETQYF. The variable domain in full, with the rest retrieved from reference TRBV29-1 and TRBJ2-5, is SAVISQKPSRDICQRGTSLTIQCQVDSQVTMMFWYRQQPGQSLTLIATANQGSEATYESGFVIDKFPISRPNLTFSTLTVSNMSPEDSSIYLCSVFGGGETQYFGPGTRLLVL.

This clonotype was seen a handful of times. The V call is TRBV7-2, the J call TRBJ1-2; D is possibly TRBD1 (6 bases). Germline V lookup: CDR1 SGHTA, CDR2 FQGNSA. The length of the CDR3 is 13 residues. V was trimmed by 4 bases and J by 3 bases, leaving 9 bases between them. The CDR3 reads CASSSGHDYGYTF. For the CDR3, the DNA is TGTGCCAGCAGCTCGGGACACGACTATGGCTACACCTTC.

This chain uses TRBV20-1 with TRBJ1-2; the D gene is possibly TRBD1 (5 bases). This CDR3 comprises 14 residues. Trimming left V 1 base short and J 4 bases short, with 13 bases between. The germline V gene has CDR1 DFQATT and CDR2 SNEGSKA (reference sequence). The CDR3 here is CSARGEDTSYGYTF. The CDR3 DNA is TGCAGTGCTAGAGGTGAGGACACCTCCTATGGCTACACCTTC.

The gene calls are TRBV3-1 and TRBJ2-3; TRBD2 matches at 7 bases. The CDR3 length is 16 residues. Trimming at V came to 1 base and at J to 2 bases, leaving 6 bases not matched to a gene. CDR1 and CDR2 (germline): LGHDT, YNNKEL (reference sequence). The CDR3 loop is CASSQGWGGITDTQYF. DNA of the CDR3: TGTGCCAGCAGCCAAGGGTGGGGGGGGATCACAGATACGCAGTATTTT.

This clonotype was counted between two and nine times. This chain uses TRBV6-5 with TRBJ1-1, with D possibly matching TRBD1 (6 bases). The V and J ends lost 3 bases and 5 bases respectively, with 13 bases between them. Germline V gene sequence: CDR1 MNHEY, CDR2 SVGAGI. CDR3 length equals 14 residues. CDR3 sequence reads: CASSYWGPGTEAFF. CDR3 sequence (DNA): TGTGCCAGCAGTTATTGGGGGCCAGGGACTGAAGCTTTCTTT.

This clonotype was observed a handful of times. In nucleotides, the CDR3 is TGTGCCAGCTCATCTCAAGGGGGCGGTGAAAAACTGTTTTTT. Protein sequence: CASSSQGGGEKLFF. V is TRBV18 and J is TRBJ1-4, with TRBD1 identical over 7 bases. The CDR3 spans 14 residues. The germline V gene has CDR1 KGHSH and CDR2 LQKENI. J lost 7 bases, V lost 5 bases, and 7 bases had no gene match.

Regarding this clonotype: A read error may be the cause here, since a much bigger clone is one base away. The V gene is TRBV29-1, the J gene TRBJ2-5; the match to TRBD2 covers 13 bases. Germline lookup yields CDR1 SQVTM and CDR2 ANQGSEA. The ends lost 5 bases at V and 12 bases at J; junction bases unmatched: 9. The CDR3 totals 13 residues. The CDR3 bases are TGCAGCGTTCGGACTAGCGGGGGTTACGAGAAGTACTTC. Protein: CSVRTSGGYEKYF.

This clonotype was seen ten or more times. DNA of the CDR3: TGTGCCACCAGCCTATTTTCGAGTGGGGCCAACGTCCTGACTTTC. Its protein is CATSLFSSGANVLTF. The chain recombines TRBV15 with TRBJ2-6; D not resolved. The CDR3 extends over 15 amino acids. V lost 5 bases and J 3 bases, leaving 11 bases between the germline ends. Germline CDR1 reads LNHNV; CDR2 reads YYDKDF (reference sequence).

V gene TRBV20-1 combines with J gene TRBJ2-1; the D gene is possibly TRBD2 (5 bases). Germline CDR1 is DFQATT and CDR2 is SNEGSKA (reference sequence). V was pared by 6 bases and J by 4 bases, with 19 bases between. The CDR3 runs to 15 residues. The CDR3 bases are TGCAGTGCGAGTTTACCCAGGAGGCCTTACAATGAGCAGTTCTTC. It is translated as CSASLPRRPYNEQFF.

The sample holds a few counts of this clonotype. The chain has TRBV7-2 and TRBJ1-1, with D unresolved. The V gene lost 3 bases and the J gene lost 6 bases, with 14 bases spanning the gap. Germline V gene sequence: CDR1 SGHTA, CDR2 FQGNSA. This CDR3 comprises 14 residues. The CDR3, as DNA: TGTGCCAGCAGCTTGATCCGGGATCTCGCTGAAGCTTTCTTT. Its translation: CASSLIRDLAEAFF.

This chain connects TRBV12-5 to TRBJ2-5, with D unclear. This CDR3 is built from 13 residues. CDR1 LGHNT and CDR2 FRNRAP come from the germline V gene. V dropped 0 bases and J dropped 6 bases, with 8 bases sitting between them. The CDR3: CASGLVGWKTQYF. The CDR3 region has the DNA TGTGCTAGTGGTTTGGTAGGGTGGAAGACCCAGTACTTC.

The chain joins TRBV3-1 to TRBJ2-1, with a tentative D call TRBD2 (5 bases). From germline, CDR1 is LGHDT and CDR2 YNNKEL (reference sequence). There are 17 residues in the CDR3. V lost 4 bases and J 7 bases, leaving 23 bases between the germline ends. Here the CDR3 DNA reads TGTGCCAGCAGCCCCCAGAGCTCGAGCGGACCACGGAATGAGCAGTTCTTC. It is translated as CASSPQSSSGPRNEQFF.

In this sample, this clonotype turned up many times. V gene TRBV12-3 or TRBV12-4 combines with J gene TRBJ1-1, with D possibly matching TRBD1 (5 bases). The V end lost 5 bases, the J end lost 5 bases, and 6 bases lay between the germline ends. This CDR3 region has 11 residues. This CDR3 reads CASSRGTEAFF. The CDR3 DNA follows: TGTGCCAGCAGTCGGGGGACTGAAGCTTTCTTT.

This clonotype was counted a few times. The chain carries TRBV3-1 and TRBJ1-3, with unresolved D. The V end lost 2 bases, the J end lost 2 bases, and 4 bases lay between the germline ends. Germline V CDR1 and CDR2: LGHDT, YNNKEL (reference sequence). This CDR3 has 13 residues. The CDR3 DNA sequence: TGTGCCAGCAGCCAAATTACTGGAAACACCATATATTTT. Translation gives CASSQITGNTIYF. The whole variable domain, filled in from reference TRBV3-1 and TRBJ1-3, reads DTAVSQTPKYLVTQMGNDKSIKCEQNLGHDTMYWYKQDSKKFLKIMFSYNNKELIINETVPNRFSPKSPDKAHLNLHINSLELGDSAVYFCASSQITGNTIYFGEGSWLTVV.